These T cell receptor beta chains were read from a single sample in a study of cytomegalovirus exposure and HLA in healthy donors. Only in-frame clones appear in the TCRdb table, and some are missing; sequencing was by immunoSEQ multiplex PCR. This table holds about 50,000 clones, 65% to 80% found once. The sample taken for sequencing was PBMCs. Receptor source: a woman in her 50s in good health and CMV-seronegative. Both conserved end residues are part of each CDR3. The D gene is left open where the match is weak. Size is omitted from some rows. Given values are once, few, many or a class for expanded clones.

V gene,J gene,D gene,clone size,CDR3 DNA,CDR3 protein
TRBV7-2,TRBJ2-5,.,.,TGTGCCAGCAGCTTAGCGGGGGGTGCGGAGACCCAGTACTTC,CASSLAGGAETQYF
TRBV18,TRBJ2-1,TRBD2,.,TGTGCCAGCTCACCGGGACTAGTATCTGAGCAGTTCTTC,CASSPGLVSEQFF
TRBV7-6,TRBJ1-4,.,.,TGTGCCAGCAGCTCTCCAGGGTACGCTGAAAAACTGTTTTTT,CASSSPGYAEKLFF
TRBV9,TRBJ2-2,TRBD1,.,TGTGCCAGCAGCGGACGAGGGGGCACTAGTAGCGGGGAGCTGTTTTTT,CASSGRGGTSSGELFF
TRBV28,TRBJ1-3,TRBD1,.,TGTGCCAGCAGTTTATGGATGACAGGGGTTGGAAACACCATATATTTT,CASSLWMTGVGNTIYF
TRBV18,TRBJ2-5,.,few,TGTGCCAGCTCACGGGGTGCCGGAGGGACCCAGTACTTC,CASSRGAGGTQYF
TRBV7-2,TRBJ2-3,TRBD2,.,TGTGCCAGCAGCTTCTCGACTAGCCCCCCAGATACGCAGTATTTT,CASSFSTSPPDTQYF
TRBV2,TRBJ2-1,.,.,TGTGCCAGCGAGGAGGGCAGGGGGGTATACAATGAGCAGTTCTTC,CASEEGRGVYNEQFF
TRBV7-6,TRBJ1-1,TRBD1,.,TGTGCCAGCAGCGACCTACAGGGGACCGATGAAGCTTTCTTT,CASSDLQGTDEAFF
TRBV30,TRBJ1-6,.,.,TGTGCCTGGAACCCGGGTTCTAATTCACCCCTCCACTTT,CAWNPGSNSPLHF
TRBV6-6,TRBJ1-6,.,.,TGTGCCAGCAGTACTAGGACAGAAGGGAATTCACCCCTCCACTTT,CASSTRTEGNSPLHF
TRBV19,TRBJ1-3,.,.,TGTGCCAGTAGTCCTCGTCCCTCTGGAAACACCATATATTTT,CASSPRPSGNTIYF
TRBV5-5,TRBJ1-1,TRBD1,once,TGTGCCAGCAGCTTGGAACAGGGGTATTACACTGAAGCTTTCTTT,CASSLEQGYYTEAFF
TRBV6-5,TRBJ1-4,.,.,TGTGCCAGCAGTCGACTCGATCCGGAAAAACTGTTTTTT,CASSRLDPEKLFF
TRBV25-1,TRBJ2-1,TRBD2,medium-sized,TGTGCCAGCAGTGTGGCTAGCGGAAACAATGAGCAGTTCTTC,CASSVASGNNEQFF
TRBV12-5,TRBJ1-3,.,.,TGTGCTAGTTCCTTCTATCGGGGAAACACCATATATTTT,CASSFYRGNTIYF
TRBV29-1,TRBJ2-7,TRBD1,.,TGCAGCGCCCGCCTCGACAGGGAAAGAGGTAGCAGCCGCGAGCAGTACTTC,CSARLDRERGSSREQYF
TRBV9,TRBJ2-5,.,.,TGTGCCAGCAGCGTAGGTGAGGATGTCGTGGGGACCCAGTACTTC,CASSVGEDVVGTQYF
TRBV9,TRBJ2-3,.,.,TGTGCCAGCAGCGCCTCCCGGGATACGCAGTATTTT,CASSASRDTQYF
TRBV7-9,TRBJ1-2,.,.,TGTGCCAGCGGCCCCGACGGGTCTGGCTACACCTTC,CASGPDGSGYTF
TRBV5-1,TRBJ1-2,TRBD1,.,TGCGCCAGCAGCGCGGGACAGGGGACTTTAATGGGGGGCTACACCTTC,CASSAGQGTLMGGYTF
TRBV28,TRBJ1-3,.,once,TGTGCCAGCAGTTCCCCCGAGGGTGGCCCGTATGGAAACACCATATATTTT,CASSSPEGGPYGNTIYF
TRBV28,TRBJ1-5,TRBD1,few,TGTGCCAGCAGTCCGAACAGGGGGATTAATCAGCCCCAGCATTTT,CASSPNRGINQPQHF
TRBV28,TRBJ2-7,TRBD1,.,TGTGCCAGCACCCAGGGGGCCGGTGGCGAGCAGTACTTC,CASTQGAGGEQYF
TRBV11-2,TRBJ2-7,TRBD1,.,TGTGCCAGCAGCTTAGACCGGGACAGCTCCTACGAGCAGTACTTC,CASSLDRDSSYEQYF
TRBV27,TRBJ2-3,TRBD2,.,TGTGCCAGCAGTCTCCAGCGGGGGGGTATAGATACGCAGTATTTT,CASSLQRGGIDTQYF
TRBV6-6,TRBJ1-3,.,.,TGTGCCAGCAGCCCTTACGCGGCAGATATGGGAAACACCATATATTTT,CASSPYAADMGNTIYF
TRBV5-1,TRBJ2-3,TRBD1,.,TGCGCCAGCAGCTCTCCGGGACAGGGGGATACGCAGTATTTT,CASSSPGQGDTQYF
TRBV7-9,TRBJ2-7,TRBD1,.,TGTGCCAGCAGCTTAGCCCTGACAGGGGGCAGCGAGCAGTACTTC,CASSLALTGGSEQYF
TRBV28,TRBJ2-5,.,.,TGTGCCAGCAGGTCCGGAGGACTGGAAAGAGAGACCCAGTACTTC,CASRSGGLERETQYF
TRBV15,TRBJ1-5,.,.,TGTGCCACCAGCAACCTCCAGGGGAGCAATCAGCCCCAGCATTTT,CATSNLQGSNQPQHF
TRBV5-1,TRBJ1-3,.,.,TGCGCCAGCAGATTGGATTTGAGCTCTGGAAACACCATATATTTT,CASRLDLSSGNTIYF
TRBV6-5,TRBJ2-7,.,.,TGTGCCAGCAGTGGCCAGGGGGGCCCCTACGAGCAGTACTTC,CASSGQGGPYEQYF
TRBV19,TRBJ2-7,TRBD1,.,TGTGCCAGTAGTCCAAGGGACAGGGGAGGGGAGCAGTACTTC,CASSPRDRGGEQYF
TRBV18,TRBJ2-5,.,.,TGTGCCAGCTCACCGGCACAGCAAGAGACCCAGTACTTC,CASSPAQQETQYF
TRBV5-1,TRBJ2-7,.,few,TGCGCCAGCAGCTTTCTGGCTCCCCTCTACGAGCAGTACTTC,CASSFLAPLYEQYF
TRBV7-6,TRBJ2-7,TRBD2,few,TGTGCCAGCAGCTTAAATGCGGGAGGTCTCGACGAGCAGTACTTC,CASSLNAGGLDEQYF
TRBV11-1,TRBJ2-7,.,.,TGTGCCAGCAGCCGTCACAACTACGAGCAGTACTTC,CASSRHNYEQYF
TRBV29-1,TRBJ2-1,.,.,TGCAGCACCTACAGGGATGCTGAGCAGTTCTTC,CSTYRDAEQFF